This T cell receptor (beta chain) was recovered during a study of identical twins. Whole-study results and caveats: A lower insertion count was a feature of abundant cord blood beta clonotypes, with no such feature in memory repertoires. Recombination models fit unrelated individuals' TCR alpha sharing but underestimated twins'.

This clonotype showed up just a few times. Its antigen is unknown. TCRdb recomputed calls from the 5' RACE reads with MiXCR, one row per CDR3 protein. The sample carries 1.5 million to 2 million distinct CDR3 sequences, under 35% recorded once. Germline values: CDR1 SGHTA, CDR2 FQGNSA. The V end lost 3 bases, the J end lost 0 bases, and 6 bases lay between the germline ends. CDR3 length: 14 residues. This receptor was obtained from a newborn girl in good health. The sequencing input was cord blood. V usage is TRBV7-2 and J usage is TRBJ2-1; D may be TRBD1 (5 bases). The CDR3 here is CASSFGHSYNEQFF. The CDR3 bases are TGTGCCAGCAGCTTTGGACACTCCTACAATGAGCAGTTCTTC.